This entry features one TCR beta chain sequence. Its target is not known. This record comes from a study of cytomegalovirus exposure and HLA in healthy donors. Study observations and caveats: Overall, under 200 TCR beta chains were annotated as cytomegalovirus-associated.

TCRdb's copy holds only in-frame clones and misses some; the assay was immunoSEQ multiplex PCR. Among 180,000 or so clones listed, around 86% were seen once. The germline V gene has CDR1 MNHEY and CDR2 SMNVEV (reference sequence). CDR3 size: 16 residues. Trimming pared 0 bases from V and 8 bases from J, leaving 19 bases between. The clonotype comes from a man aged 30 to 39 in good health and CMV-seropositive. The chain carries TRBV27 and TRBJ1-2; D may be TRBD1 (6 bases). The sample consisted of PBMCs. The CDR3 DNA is TGTGCCAGCAGTTTATCGTACCAGGGGCCGACATGGGGCTACACCTTC. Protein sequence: CASSLSYQGPTWGYTF.